This T cell receptor beta chain derives from a study of T cells expressing NK-cell markers. Findings and caveats of the study: Certain NKG2C+ T cell clones were expanded, and their HCMV specificity remained unclear.

As to this clonotype: The antigen is undetermined.

The CDR3 spans 15 residues. Germline V gene sequence: CDR1 SGHVS, CDR2 FQNEAQ. With the 5' RACE reads reprocessed, TCRdb shows one record per CDR3 protein and no DNA. The table for this sample gives fewer than 300,000 distinct CDR3 sequences. This chain connects TRBV7-8 to TRBJ2-7. Sequencing was performed on blood T cells: a sorted CD56 or NKG2C T cell subset, CD4+ or CD8+ T cells, or bulk PBMC T cells (not recorded which). This clonotype was sampled from a woman aged 18-70 years in good health. CDR3 loop: CASSLVSERASEQYF.